This T cell receptor (beta chain) was identified in a study of OX40 agonist ivuxolimab in advanced cancers. Study in general: Allowance was made for prior anti-PD-1, anti-PD-L1 or anti-CTLA-4 therapy, and around 41% had some.

No patient had autoimmune disease or received systemic immunosuppression. Generated by immunoSEQ multiplex PCR, the TCRdb table keeps only in-frame clones and is missing some. The sample lists 65,000 to 80,000 clones, around 86% occurring once. The germline V gene encodes CDR1 SGHDT and CDR2 YYEEEE. The CDR3 totals 12 residues. V lost 1 base and J lost 9, with 8 bases in between. Sample: CD4+ or CD8+ T cells sorted from blood, taken in a trial of the OX40 agonist ivuxolimab. The receptor was isolated from an adult with an advanced solid tumor such as melanoma, head and neck, liver or kidney cancer. This sequence joins TRBV5-6 and TRBJ2-1; D is unclear. The CDR3 sequence is CASSLPTTEQFF. In DNA, the CDR3 is TGTGCCAGCAGCTTGCCCACTACTGAGCAGTTCTTC.